Each of the 13 T cell receptor beta chains below was sequenced from the same sample in a study of blood T cells in healthy people across ages. Combining a sample-barcoded 5' primer with a J-beta primer mix, a second PCR ran for roughly 7 to 12 cycles. One entry per CDR3 protein, called by TCRdb with MiXCR from the 5' RACE reads. Of about 1,500,000 distinct CDR3 sequences in the sample, roughly 40% were seen once. Sequencing was done on a sample of blood. The receptors shown here come from a woman between 18 and 29 years old in good health.

The sample holds many counts of this clonotype. The rearrangement joins TRBV7-9 to TRBJ2-1; D call uncertain. Germline V gene sequence: CDR1 SEHNR, CDR2 FQNEAQ (reference sequence). The CDR3 is made up of 11 amino acids. Trimming pared 3 bases from V and 6 bases from J, leaving 3 bases between. CDR3 protein: CASSLPNEQFF. DNA for the CDR3: TGTGCCAGCAGCTTGCCCAATGAGCAGTTCTTC. Supplemented by reference TRBV7-9 and TRBJ2-1, the full variable domain reads DTGVSQNPRHKITKRGQNVTFRCDPISEHNRLYWYRQTLGQGPEFLTYFQNEAQLEKSRLLSDRFSAERPKGSFSTLEIQRTEQGDSAMYLCASSLPNEQFFGPGTRLTVL.

The chain combines TRBV10-3 with TRBJ2-4; weak D call: TRBD1 (6 bases). The V and J ends lost 1 base and 13 bases respectively, with 11 bases between them. Germline values: CDR1 ENHRY, CDR2 SYGVKD. The CDR3 length is 12 residues. DNA of the CDR3: TGTGCCATCAGTGAGTTGGGGGCGGAGCAGTACTTC. Protein product: CAISELGAEQYF.

The chain links TRBV6-2 or TRBV6-3 to TRBJ2-4, with 7 bases lining up with TRBD1. The CDR3 has 17 amino acids. Per the germline V gene, CDR1 is MNHEY and CDR2 is SVGEGT. The V segment lost 0 bases and the J segment 2 bases; nucleotides outside the gene matches: 7. CDR3 residues: CASSYSSGRGTKNIQYF. The CDR3 DNA is TGTGCCAGCAGTTACTCGTCCGGCAGGGGGACCAAAAACATTCAGTACTTC.

Turning to this clonotype: At one end, the junction sequence differs from germline, possibly due to a read error. The rearrangement uses TRBV5-1 and TRBJ1-5; D unclear. From germline, CDR1 is SGHRS and CDR2 YFSETQ. The CDR3 length is 13 residues. The CDR3 DNA reads as TGCGCCAGCAGCTTAGGAACAAGTCAGCCCCAGAATTTT. Translated, it gives CASSLGTSQPQNF.

This clonotype has just a few counts. The chain links TRBV10-3 to TRBJ2-2; no reliable D call. V lost 4 bases to trimming and J lost 7 bases, with 7 bases between them. The CDR3 runs to 12 residues. The V gene's germline CDR1 is ENHRY and CDR2 SYGVKD. This CDR3 reads CAISGRDGELFF. The DNA of the CDR3 is TGTGCCATCAGTGGAAGGGACGGGGAGCTGTTTTTT.

This rearrangement joins TRBV27 to TRBJ1-1; D ambiguous. CDR3 length equals 14 residues. The V gene lost 3 bases and the J gene lost 5 bases, with 13 bases spanning the gap. Germline V lookup: CDR1 MNHEY, CDR2 SMNVEV (reference sequence). CDR3 protein: CASSLREGWTEAFF. CDR3 DNA: TGTGCCAGCAGTTTGAGGGAAGGGTGGACTGAAGCTTTCTTT.

V usage is TRBV4-2 and J usage is TRBJ2-1, with TRBD2 identical over 9 bases. Germline assignment: CDR1 LGHNA and CDR2 YNFKEQ. Germline trimming cut 4 bases from V and 15 bases from J; bases unmatched to any gene: 16. This CDR3 has 15 residues. CDR3 sequence: CASSLTELTSGRPFF. Here the CDR3 DNA reads TGTGCCAGCAGCCTCACCGAGCTAACTAGCGGGCGACCGTTCTTC.

On this clonotype itself: The junction and the germline gene differ at one end; a read error may be behind it. The gene calls are TRBV20-1 and TRBJ2-1; no definite D call. The CDR3 is 15 amino acids. Germline-derived CDR1 and CDR2 are DFQATT and SNEGSKA (reference sequence). The CDR3 DNA reads TGCAGTGCCAACCCGGCTACAAGCTCCTACAGTGAGCAGTTCTTC. Amino acid sequence: CSANPATSSYSEQFF.

This clonotype occurred a few times. This chain connects TRBV20-1 to TRBJ2-7; 13 positions agree with TRBD2. The CDR3 covers 14 residues. With V trimmed by 6 bases and J by 4 bases, 6 bases remained unmatched. Germline lookup yields CDR1 DFQATT and CDR2 SNEGSKA (reference sequence). The CDR3 reads CSALGTSGNYEQYF. Here the CDR3 DNA reads TGCAGTGCCCTGGGGACTAGCGGGAATTACGAGCAGTACTTC.

This CDR3 is CASSQSSGSRNEQFF. The CDR3 coding sequence is TGTGCCAGTAGCCAATCTAGCGGGAGCAGGAATGAGCAGTTCTTC. V and J are TRBV19 and TRBJ2-1, with TRBD2 identical over 10 bases. The length of the CDR3 is 15 residues. Looked up from germline, CDR1 is LNHDA and CDR2 is SQIVND (reference sequence). V trimming: 6 bases; J trimming: 7 bases; junction bases outside the gene matches: 9.

This chain uses TRBV6-1 with TRBJ1-6, with TRBD1 matching 10 bases. Looked up from germline, CDR1 is MNHNS and CDR2 is SASEGT. Trimming at V came to 4 bases and at J to 6 bases, leaving 3 bases not matched to a gene. The CDR3 loop spans 15 amino acids. CDR3 in DNA: TGTGCCAGCAGTGTCGGGACAGGGGTTAATTCACCCCTCCACTTT. This gives the protein CASSVGTGVNSPLHF.

This clonotype was seen only a few times. The J gene is TRBJ2-1, the V gene TRBV7-9; 9 bases agree with TRBD1. Looked up from germline, CDR1 is SEHNR and CDR2 is FQNEAQ (reference sequence). The CDR3 sequence is 11 residues long. Trimming at V came to 11 bases and at J to 8 bases, leaving 4 bases not matched to a gene. CDR3 region: CAPRTGDEQFF. CDR3 bases: TGTGCCCCAAGGACAGGGGATGAGCAGTTCTTC.

This clonotype was counted only a few times. The chain uses TRBV11-2 and TRBJ2-7; 7 bases are shared with TRBD2. This CDR3 has 17 residues. In germline, CDR1 is SGHAT, CDR2 FQNNGV. J was trimmed by 0 bases and V by 5 bases; bases with no gene match: 13. CDR3 loop: CASSPGTIARTSYEQYF. The DNA of the CDR3 is TGTGCCAGCAGCCCCGGGACTATAGCCAGAACCTCCTACGAGCAGTACTTC.